This entry lists 16 T cell receptor beta chains sequenced from one sample in a study of blood T cell repertoires in COVID-19. Measured with immunoSEQ multiplex PCR; TCRdb has only the in-frame clones, and not every one. The sample contains approximately 140,000 clones, 84% of which appear only once. The sample comprised peripheral blood. The receptors derive from a man between 25 and 39 years old with COVID-19, enrolled during active disease.

The genes are TRBV28 and TRBJ2-5; no clear D gene. V dropped 5 bases and J dropped 5 bases, with 6 bases sitting between them. CDR3 length equals 11 residues. Germline values: CDR1 MDHEN, CDR2 SYDVKM. CDR3 nucleotide sequence: TGTGCCAGCAGTGGTCGGGAGACCCAGTACTTC. Translation: CASSGRETQYF. The full variable domain, completed using reference TRBV28 and TRBJ2-5, is DVKVTQSSRYLVKRTGEKVFLECVQDMDHENMFWYRQDPGLGLRLIYFSYDVKMKEKGDIPEGYSVSREKKERFSLILESASTNQTSMYLCASSGRETQYFGPGTRLLVL.

This sequence joins TRBV28 and TRBJ2-3, with D possibly TRBD2 on 6 matching bases. With 2 bases removed from V and 0 bases from J, the gap between germline ends came to 12 bases. CDR1 is MDHEN, CDR2 SYDVKM, per germline. The length of the CDR3 is 16 residues. The CDR3 protein is CASSLTRGSSTDTQYF. The CDR3 nucleotides read TGTGCCAGCAGTTTAACCCGGGGGTCTAGCACAGATACGCAGTATTTT.

J is TRBJ2-3 and V is TRBV25-1; D not certain. This CDR3 has 14 amino acids. Trimming took 3 bases from V and 0 from J, leaving 7 bases between them. The V gene's germline CDR1 is MGHDK and CDR2 SYGVNS. CDR3 bases: TGTGCCAGCAGTGATTCGACAAGCACAGATACGCAGTATTTT. It encodes CASSDSTSTDTQYF. Full variable domain (outside the CDR3, taken from reference TRBV25-1 and TRBJ2-3): EADIYQTPRYLVIGTGKKITLECSQTMGHDKMYWYQQDPGMELHLIHYSYGVNSTEKGDLSSESTVSRIRTEHFPLTLESARPSHTSQYLCASSDSTSTDTQYFGPGTRLTVL.

The chain is built from TRBV6-1 and TRBJ2-1; D gene uncertain. The CDR3 loop spans 16 amino acids. In germline, CDR1 is MNHNS, CDR2 SASEGT. V was shortened by 0 bases and J by 0 bases, with 9 bases between the two germline ends. The CDR3 nucleotides are TGTGCCAGCAGTGAAGCACTAACTTCCTCCTACAATGAGCAGTTCTTC. This codes for CASSEALTSSYNEQFF.

The chain is built from TRBV11-3 and TRBJ2-7; D is possibly TRBD2 (6 bases). CDR1 and CDR2 (germline): SGHNT, YENEEA. V gave up 5 bases and J gave up 3 bases, with 17 bases separating them. The CDR3 has 15 amino acids. The CDR3, as DNA: TGTGCCAGCAGCCCCAACGGCGGGGAAAGCTACGAGCAGTACTTC. Protein product: CASSPNGGESYEQYF.

The chain couples TRBV20-1 to TRBJ2-1; possible D gene TRBD1, 5 bases. Germline V lookup: CDR1 DFQATT, CDR2 SNEGSKA (reference sequence). Between the trimmed V and J ends, which lost 0 bases and 13 bases, there was a span of 10 bases. CDR3 length: 11 amino acids. Here the CDR3 reads CSARDGAVQFF. For the CDR3, the DNA is TGCAGTGCTAGAGATGGGGCTGTTCAGTTCTTC.

This chain uses TRBV5-6 with TRBJ1-1, with 8 bases aligning to TRBD1. CDR3 length: 16 residues. From germline, CDR1 is SGHDT and CDR2 YYEEEE. The junction had 7 bases not matched to a gene; V was cut back by 3 bases and J by 0 bases. The CDR3 region is CASSWTGRNLNTEAFF. The CDR3 bases are TGTGCCAGCAGCTGGACAGGGCGTAATTTGAACACTGAAGCTTTCTTT. Full variable domain (missing parts from reference TRBV5-6 and TRBJ1-1): DAGVTQSPTHLIKTRGQQVTLRCSPKSGHDTVSWYQQALGQGPQFIFQYYEEEERQRGNFPDRFSGHQFPNYSSELNVNALLLGDSALYLCASSWTGRNLNTEAFFGQGTRLTVV.

This chain joins TRBV20-1 and TRBJ2-7; TRBD2 matches 11 bases. The length of the CDR3 is 18 residues. Germline lookup yields CDR1 DFQATT and CDR2 SNEGSKA (reference sequence). V lost 3 bases and J lost 4; bases outside the gene matches: 17. CDR3 sequence reads: CSASPLAGVASGRYEQYF. CDR3 DNA sequence: TGCAGTGCTAGTCCCCTCGCGGGGGTGGCTAGCGGGAGGTACGAGCAGTACTTC.

The chain has TRBV27 and TRBJ1-5, with a tentative D call TRBD1 (5 bases). The ends were cut back, 6 bases at V and 4 bases at J, with 10 bases in the middle. Germline CDR1 is MNHEY and CDR2 is SMNVEV (reference sequence). CDR3 length equals 13 residues. This chain's CDR3 is CASRDTQNQPQHF. The CDR3 DNA sequence: TGTGCCAGCAGGGACACTCAAAATCAGCCCCAGCATTTT.

This chain's CDR3 is CASSWGQRNEKLFF. The CDR3 nucleotides read TGTGCCAGCAGTTGGGGACAGAGGAATGAAAAACTGTTTTTT. The chain is built from TRBV6-5 and TRBJ1-4; 7 bases line up with TRBD1. After removal of 4 bases from V and 5 bases from J, the junction contained 4 bases not matched to a gene. The germline gives CDR1 MNHEY, CDR2 SVGAGI. The CDR3 totals 14 residues.

This sequence joins TRBV5-1 and TRBJ2-7; possible D gene TRBD1, 5 bases. The V gene's germline CDR1 is SGHRS and CDR2 YFSETQ. There are 14 residues in the CDR3. Trimming stripped 0 bases from V and 3 bases from J, with 10 bases between. The CDR3 loop is CASSLVGHLYEQYF. The CDR3 bases are TGCGCCAGCAGCTTGGTAGGACATCTCTACGAGCAGTACTTC.

In this sample, this clone turned up once. The chain uses TRBV5-1 and TRBJ2-3; no firm D call. Germline V gene data show CDR1 as SGHRS and CDR2 as YFSETQ. Trimming pared 6 bases from V and 4 bases from J, leaving 15 bases between. The CDR3 is 14 residues long. This CDR3 is CASTVSRTADTQYF. As DNA, the CDR3 is TGCGCCAGCACGGTAAGCCGCACGGCAGATACGCAGTATTTT.

This sequence joins TRBV7-6 and TRBJ1-5; a possible D gene is TRBD1 (5 bases). This CDR3 is built from 16 residues. Germline V gene data show CDR1 as SGHVS and CDR2 as FNYEAQ. V lost 1 base, J lost 2 bases, and 12 bases lay in between. The CDR3 coding sequence is TGTGCCAGCAGCTTAGGCTCCCCGGGGGGCAATCAGCCCCAGCATTTT. It translates to CASSLGSPGGNQPQHF. Full variable domain (rest looked up from reference TRBV7-6 and TRBJ1-5): GAGVSQSPRYKVTKRGQDVALRCDPISGHVSLYWYRQALGQGPEFLTYFNYEAQQDKSGLPNDRFSAERPEGSISTLTIQRTEQRDSAMYRCASSLGSPGGNQPQHFGDGTRLSIL.

V is TRBV11-2 and J is TRBJ2-3; no clear D gene. The V and J ends lost 5 bases and 6 bases respectively, with 9 bases between them. The germline V gene has CDR1 SGHAT and CDR2 FQNNGV. The CDR3 has 12 amino acids. The DNA of the CDR3 is TGTGCCAGCAGCCCTAGAGCCGATACGCAGTATTTT. Translated: CASSPRADTQYF.

This chain connects TRBV7-8 to TRBJ2-7; possibly TRBD2 for D (7 bases). CDR1 SGHVS and CDR2 FQNEAQ come from the germline V gene. The CDR3 runs 13 residues. Trimming pared 11 bases from V and 2 bases from J, leaving 16 bases between. The CDR3 DNA reads as TGTGCCGGGGGGGGCCCACCAACCTACGAGCAGTACTTC. Protein product: CAGGGPPTYEQYF.

This clone showed up just a few times. The chain employs TRBV28 and TRBJ1-1; D might be TRBD1 (5 bases). Germline values: CDR1 MDHEN, CDR2 SYDVKM. V gave up 3 bases and J gave up 1 base, with 15 bases separating them. The CDR3 runs to 16 residues. The chain's CDR3 is CASSFGTETGNTEAFF. CDR3 nucleotides: TGTGCCAGCAGTTTCGGAACAGAAACAGGGAACACTGAAGCTTTCTTT. The whole variable domain, filled in from reference TRBV28 and TRBJ1-1, reads DVKVTQSSRYLVKRTGEKVFLECVQDMDHENMFWYRQDPGLGLRLIYFSYDVKMKEKGDIPEGYSVSREKKERFSLILESASTNQTSMYLCASSFGTETGNTEAFFGQGTRLTVV.